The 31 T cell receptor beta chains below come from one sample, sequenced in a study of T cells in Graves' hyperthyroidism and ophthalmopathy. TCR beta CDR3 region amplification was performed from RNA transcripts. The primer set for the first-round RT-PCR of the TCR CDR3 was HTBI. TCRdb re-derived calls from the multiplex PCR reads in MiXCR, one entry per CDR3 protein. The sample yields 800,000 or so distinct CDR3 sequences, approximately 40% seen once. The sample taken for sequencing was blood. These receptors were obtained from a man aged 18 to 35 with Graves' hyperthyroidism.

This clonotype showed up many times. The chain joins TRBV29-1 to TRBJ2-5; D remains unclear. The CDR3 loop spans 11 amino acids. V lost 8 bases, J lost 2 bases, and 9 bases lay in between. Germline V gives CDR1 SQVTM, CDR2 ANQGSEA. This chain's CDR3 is CSLVTQETQYF. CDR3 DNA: TGCAGCTTGGTGACACAAGAGACCCAGTACTTC.

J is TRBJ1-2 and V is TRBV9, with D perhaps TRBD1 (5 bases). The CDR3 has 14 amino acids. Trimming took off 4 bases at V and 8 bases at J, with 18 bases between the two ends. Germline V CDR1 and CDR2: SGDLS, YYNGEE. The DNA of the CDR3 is TGTGCCAGCAGCACCCAGGGCGGGGAACGCGGCTACACCTTC. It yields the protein CASSTQGGERGYTF.

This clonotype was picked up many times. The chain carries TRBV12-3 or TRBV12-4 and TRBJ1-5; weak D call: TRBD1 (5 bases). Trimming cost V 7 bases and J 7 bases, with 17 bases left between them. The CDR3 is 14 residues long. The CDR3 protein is CASTLRGYMQPQHF. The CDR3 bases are TGTGCCAGCACCTTGAGGGGTTATATGCAGCCCCAGCATTTT.

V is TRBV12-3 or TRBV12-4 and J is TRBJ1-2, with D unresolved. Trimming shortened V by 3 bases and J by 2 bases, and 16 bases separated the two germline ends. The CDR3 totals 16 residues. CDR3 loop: CASSFAGLVFNYGYTF. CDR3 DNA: TGTGCCAGCAGTTTTGCGGGCCTAGTATTCAACTATGGCTACACCTTC.

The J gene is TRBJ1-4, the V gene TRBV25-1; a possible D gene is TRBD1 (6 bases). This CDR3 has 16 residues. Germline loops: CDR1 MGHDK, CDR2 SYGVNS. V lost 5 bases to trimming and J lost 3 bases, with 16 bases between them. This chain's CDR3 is CASSPGEGRPNEKLFF. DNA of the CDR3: TGTGCCAGCAGTCCAGGGGAGGGGCGGCCTAATGAAAAACTGTTTTTT.

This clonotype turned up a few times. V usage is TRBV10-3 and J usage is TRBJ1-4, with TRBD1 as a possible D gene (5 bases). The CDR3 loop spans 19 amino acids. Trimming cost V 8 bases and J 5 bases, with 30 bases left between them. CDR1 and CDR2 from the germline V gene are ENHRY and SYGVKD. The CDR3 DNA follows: TGTGCCATCCCCCCTCGAAGGGGCTTTCGGGCAGCCTCAAATGAAAAACTGTTTTTT. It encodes CAIPPRRGFRAASNEKLFF.

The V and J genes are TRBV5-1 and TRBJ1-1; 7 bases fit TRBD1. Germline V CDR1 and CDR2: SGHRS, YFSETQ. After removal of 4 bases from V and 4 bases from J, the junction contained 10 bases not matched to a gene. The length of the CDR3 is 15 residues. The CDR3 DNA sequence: TGCGCCAGCAGCCTGATGGGACAGAGGGTCACTGAAGCTTTCTTT. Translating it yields CASSLMGQRVTEAFF.

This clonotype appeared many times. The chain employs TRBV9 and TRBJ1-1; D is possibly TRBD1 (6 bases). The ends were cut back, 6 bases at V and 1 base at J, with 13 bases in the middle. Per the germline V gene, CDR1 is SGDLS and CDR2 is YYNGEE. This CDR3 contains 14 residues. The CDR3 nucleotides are TGTGCCAGCACCTACGGACAGAAGAACACTGAAGCTTTCTTT. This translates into CASTYGQKNTEAFF.

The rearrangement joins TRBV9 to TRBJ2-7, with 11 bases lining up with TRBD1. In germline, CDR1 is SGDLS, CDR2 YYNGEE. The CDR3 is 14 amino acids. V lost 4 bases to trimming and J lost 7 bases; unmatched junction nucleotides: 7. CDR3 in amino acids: CASSRGQGAREQYF. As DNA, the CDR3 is TGTGCCAGCAGCCGTGGACAGGGGGCAAGGGAGCAGTACTTC.

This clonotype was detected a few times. The CDR3 bases are TGTGCCAGCAGAACTAACAGGGGGGGGCAGCCCCAGCATTTT. As protein: CASRTNRGGQPQHF. This chain connects TRBV6-5 to TRBJ1-5; 8 bases match TRBD1. The germline V gene has CDR1 MNHEY and CDR2 SVGAGI. The trim removed 6 bases at V and 7 bases at J, leaving 8 bases unmatched. This CDR3 spans 14 amino acids.

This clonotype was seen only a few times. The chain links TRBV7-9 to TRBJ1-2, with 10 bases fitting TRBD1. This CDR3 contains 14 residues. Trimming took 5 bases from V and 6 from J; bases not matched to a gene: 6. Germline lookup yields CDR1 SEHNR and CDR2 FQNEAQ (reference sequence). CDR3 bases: TGTGCCAGCAGCATCACCGGGACAGGGGATGGCTACACCTTC. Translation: CASSITGTGDGYTF.

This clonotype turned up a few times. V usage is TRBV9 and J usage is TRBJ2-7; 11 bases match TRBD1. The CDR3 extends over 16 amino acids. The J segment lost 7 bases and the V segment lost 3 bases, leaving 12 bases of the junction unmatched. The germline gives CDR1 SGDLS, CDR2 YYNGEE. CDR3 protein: CASSADQDRGLAEQYF. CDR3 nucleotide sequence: TGTGCCAGCAGCGCCGATCAGGACAGGGGGCTTGCGGAGCAGTACTTC.

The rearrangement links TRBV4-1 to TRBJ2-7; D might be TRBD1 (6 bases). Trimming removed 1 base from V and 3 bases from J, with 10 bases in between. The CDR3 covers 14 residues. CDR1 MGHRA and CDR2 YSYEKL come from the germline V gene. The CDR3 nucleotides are TGCGCCAGCAGCCAAGCACCACAGGGCTACGAGCAGTACTTC. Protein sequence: CASSQAPQGYEQYF.

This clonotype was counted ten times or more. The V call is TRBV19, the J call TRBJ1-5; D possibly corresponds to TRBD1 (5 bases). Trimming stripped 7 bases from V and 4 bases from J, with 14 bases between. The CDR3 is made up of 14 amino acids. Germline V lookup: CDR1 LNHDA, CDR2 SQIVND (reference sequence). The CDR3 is CASTLINRNQPQHF. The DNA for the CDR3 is TGTGCCAGTACCCTCATAAACAGGAATCAGCCCCAGCATTTT.

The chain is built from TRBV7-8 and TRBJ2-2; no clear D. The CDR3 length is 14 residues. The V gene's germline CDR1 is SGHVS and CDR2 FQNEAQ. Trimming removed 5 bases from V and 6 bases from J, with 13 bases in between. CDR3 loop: CASSQVDRSGELFF. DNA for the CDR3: TGTGCCAGCAGCCAAGTGGATCGCTCCGGGGAGCTGTTTTTT.

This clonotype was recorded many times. Here the CDR3 DNA reads TGTGCCAGCAGCGCCGGAGGGGGTAATCAGCCCCAGCATTTT. This translates into CASSAGGGNQPQHF. This chain connects TRBV9 to TRBJ1-5; weak D call: TRBD1 (6 bases). The CDR3 loop spans 14 amino acids. Germline-derived CDR1 and CDR2 are SGDLS and YYNGEE. The V end was cut by 3 bases, the J end by 4 bases, with 11 bases between.

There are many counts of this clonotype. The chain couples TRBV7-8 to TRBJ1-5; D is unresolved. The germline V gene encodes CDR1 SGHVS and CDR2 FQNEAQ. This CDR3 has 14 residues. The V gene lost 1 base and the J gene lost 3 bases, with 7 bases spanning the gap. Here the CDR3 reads CASSLVPDNQPQHF. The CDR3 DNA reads TGTGCCAGCAGCTTAGTTCCGGACAATCAGCCCCAGCATTTT.

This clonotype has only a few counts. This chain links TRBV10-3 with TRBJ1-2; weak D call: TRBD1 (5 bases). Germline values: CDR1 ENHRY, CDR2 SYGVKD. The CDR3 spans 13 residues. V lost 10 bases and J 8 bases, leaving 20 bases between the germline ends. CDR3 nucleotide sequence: TGTGCCAGCAGCCCCGGGACTCTCTACGGCTACACCTTC. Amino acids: CASSPGTLYGYTF.

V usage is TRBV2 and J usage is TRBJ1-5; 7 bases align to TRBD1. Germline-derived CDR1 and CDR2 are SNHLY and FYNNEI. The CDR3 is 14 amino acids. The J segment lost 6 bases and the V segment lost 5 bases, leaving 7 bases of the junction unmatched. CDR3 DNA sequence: TGTGCCAGCAGTTTCGGGACAGTGGGTCAGCCCCAGCATTTT. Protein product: CASSFGTVGQPQHF.

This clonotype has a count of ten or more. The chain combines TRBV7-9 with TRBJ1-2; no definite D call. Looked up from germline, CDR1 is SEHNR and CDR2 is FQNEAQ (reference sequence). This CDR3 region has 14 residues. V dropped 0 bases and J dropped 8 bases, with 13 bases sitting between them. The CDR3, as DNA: TGTGCCAGCAGCTTAGCGCTGTCCGAAAGAGGCTACACCTTC. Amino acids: CASSLALSERGYTF.

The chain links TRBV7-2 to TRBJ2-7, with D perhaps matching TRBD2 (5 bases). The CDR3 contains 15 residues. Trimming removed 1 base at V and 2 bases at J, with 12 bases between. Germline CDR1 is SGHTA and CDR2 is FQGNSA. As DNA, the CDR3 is TGTGCCAGCAGCTTAGAGCCGGGAAACCCCTACGAGCAGTACTTC. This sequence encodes CASSLEPGNPYEQYF. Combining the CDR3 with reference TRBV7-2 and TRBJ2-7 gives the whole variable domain GAGVSQSPSNKVTEKGKDVELRCDPISGHTALYWYRQSLGQGLEFLIYFQGNSAPDKSGLPSDRFSAERTGGSVSTLTIQRTQQEDSAVYLCASSLEPGNPYEQYFGPGTRLTVT.

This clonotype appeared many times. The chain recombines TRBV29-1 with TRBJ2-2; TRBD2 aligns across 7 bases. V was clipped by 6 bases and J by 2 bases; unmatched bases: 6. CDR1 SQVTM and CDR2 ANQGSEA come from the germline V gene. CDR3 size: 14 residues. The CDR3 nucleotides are TGCAGCGTAGGAGCGGGACTTAACACCGGGGAGCTGTTTTTT. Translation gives CSVGAGLNTGELFF.

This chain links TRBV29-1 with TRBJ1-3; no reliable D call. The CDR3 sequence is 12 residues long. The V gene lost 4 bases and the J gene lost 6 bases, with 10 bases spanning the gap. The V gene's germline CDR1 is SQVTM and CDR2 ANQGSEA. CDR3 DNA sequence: TGCAGCGTTGGCCGGACGGTAAACACCATATATTTT. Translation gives CSVGRTVNTIYF.

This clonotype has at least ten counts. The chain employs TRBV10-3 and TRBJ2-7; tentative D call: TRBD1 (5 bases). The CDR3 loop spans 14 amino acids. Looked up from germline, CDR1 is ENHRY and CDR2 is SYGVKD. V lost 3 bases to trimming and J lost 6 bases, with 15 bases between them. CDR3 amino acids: CAISDEKGFSEQYF. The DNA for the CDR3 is TGTGCCATCAGTGACGAGAAGGGGTTCTCCGAGCAGTACTTC.

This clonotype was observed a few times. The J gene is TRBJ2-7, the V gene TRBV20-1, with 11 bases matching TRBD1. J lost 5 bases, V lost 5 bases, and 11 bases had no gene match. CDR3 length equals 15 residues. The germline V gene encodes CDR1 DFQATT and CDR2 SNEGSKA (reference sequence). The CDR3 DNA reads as TGCAGTGCTGGGGGGACAGGGGGACCTTACCACGAGCAGTACTTC. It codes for CSAGGTGGPYHEQYF.

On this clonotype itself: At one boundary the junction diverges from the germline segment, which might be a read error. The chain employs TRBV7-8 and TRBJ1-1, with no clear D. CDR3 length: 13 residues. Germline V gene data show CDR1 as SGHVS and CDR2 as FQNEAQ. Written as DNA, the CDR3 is TGTGCCAGCAGCTTAAATATACACACTGGAGCTTTCTTT. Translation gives CASSLNIHTGAFF.

Here the CDR3 reads CASSPTGVLEKLFF. CDR3 DNA: TGCGCCAGCAGCCCAACAGGGGTATTAGAAAAACTGTTTTTT. The genes are TRBV4-1 and TRBJ1-4; 7 bases line up with TRBD1. V lost 4 bases, J lost 8 bases, and 7 bases stayed unmatched. The CDR3 contains 14 residues. The germline CDR1 and CDR2 sequences are MGHRA and YSYEKL.

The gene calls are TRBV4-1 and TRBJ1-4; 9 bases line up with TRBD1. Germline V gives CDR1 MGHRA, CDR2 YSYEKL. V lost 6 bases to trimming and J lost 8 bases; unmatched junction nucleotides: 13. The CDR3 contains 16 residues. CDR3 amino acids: CASSPGTGISREKLFF. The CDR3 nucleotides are TGCGCCAGCAGTCCCGGGACAGGGATCTCTCGAGAAAAACTGTTTTTT.

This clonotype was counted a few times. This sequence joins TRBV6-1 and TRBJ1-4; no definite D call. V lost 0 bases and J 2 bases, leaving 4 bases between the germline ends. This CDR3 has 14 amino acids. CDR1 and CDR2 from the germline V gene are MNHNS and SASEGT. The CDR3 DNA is TGTGCCAGCAGTGAAGCGGAGACTAATGAAAAACTGTTTTTT. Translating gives CASSEAETNEKLFF.

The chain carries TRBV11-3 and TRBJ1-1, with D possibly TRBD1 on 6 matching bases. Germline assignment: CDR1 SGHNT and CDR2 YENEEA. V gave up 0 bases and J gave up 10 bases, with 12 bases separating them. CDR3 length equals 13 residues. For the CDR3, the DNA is TGTGCCAGCAGCTTAGATCAGGGGTCCCGAGCTTTCTTT. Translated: CASSLDQGSRAFF.

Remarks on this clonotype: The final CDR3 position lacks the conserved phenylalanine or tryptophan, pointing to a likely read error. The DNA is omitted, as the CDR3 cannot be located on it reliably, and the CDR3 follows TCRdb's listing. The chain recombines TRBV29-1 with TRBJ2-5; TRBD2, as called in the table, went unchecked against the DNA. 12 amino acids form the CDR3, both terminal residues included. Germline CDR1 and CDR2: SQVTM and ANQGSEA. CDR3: CSVGGLAGGPNT.